The T cell receptor beta chain described here comes from a study of beta chain features in type 1 diabetes. TCRB transcripts that were expressed got sequenced, as all of the isolated RNA had been reverse transcribed. TCRdb's table, derived via immunoSEQ multiplex PCR, lists solely in-frame clones and lacks some. The table shows 250,000 to 350,000 clones, with 14% occurring only once. This CDR3 contains 15 residues. V was shortened by 1 base and J by 7 bases, with 13 bases between the two germline ends. Germline V gives CDR1 SEHNR, CDR2 FQNEAQ (reference sequence). The chain carries TRBV7-9 and TRBJ1-4, with D tentatively TRBD1 (6 bases). The clonotype originates from a man aged 25-40 years in good health. The sample taken for sequencing was central memory CD4+ T cells from blood. The CDR3 nucleotides read TGTGCCAGCAGCTTAGGGACAGATAGGAGTGAAAAACTGTTTTTT. This codes for CASSLGTDRSEKLFF.